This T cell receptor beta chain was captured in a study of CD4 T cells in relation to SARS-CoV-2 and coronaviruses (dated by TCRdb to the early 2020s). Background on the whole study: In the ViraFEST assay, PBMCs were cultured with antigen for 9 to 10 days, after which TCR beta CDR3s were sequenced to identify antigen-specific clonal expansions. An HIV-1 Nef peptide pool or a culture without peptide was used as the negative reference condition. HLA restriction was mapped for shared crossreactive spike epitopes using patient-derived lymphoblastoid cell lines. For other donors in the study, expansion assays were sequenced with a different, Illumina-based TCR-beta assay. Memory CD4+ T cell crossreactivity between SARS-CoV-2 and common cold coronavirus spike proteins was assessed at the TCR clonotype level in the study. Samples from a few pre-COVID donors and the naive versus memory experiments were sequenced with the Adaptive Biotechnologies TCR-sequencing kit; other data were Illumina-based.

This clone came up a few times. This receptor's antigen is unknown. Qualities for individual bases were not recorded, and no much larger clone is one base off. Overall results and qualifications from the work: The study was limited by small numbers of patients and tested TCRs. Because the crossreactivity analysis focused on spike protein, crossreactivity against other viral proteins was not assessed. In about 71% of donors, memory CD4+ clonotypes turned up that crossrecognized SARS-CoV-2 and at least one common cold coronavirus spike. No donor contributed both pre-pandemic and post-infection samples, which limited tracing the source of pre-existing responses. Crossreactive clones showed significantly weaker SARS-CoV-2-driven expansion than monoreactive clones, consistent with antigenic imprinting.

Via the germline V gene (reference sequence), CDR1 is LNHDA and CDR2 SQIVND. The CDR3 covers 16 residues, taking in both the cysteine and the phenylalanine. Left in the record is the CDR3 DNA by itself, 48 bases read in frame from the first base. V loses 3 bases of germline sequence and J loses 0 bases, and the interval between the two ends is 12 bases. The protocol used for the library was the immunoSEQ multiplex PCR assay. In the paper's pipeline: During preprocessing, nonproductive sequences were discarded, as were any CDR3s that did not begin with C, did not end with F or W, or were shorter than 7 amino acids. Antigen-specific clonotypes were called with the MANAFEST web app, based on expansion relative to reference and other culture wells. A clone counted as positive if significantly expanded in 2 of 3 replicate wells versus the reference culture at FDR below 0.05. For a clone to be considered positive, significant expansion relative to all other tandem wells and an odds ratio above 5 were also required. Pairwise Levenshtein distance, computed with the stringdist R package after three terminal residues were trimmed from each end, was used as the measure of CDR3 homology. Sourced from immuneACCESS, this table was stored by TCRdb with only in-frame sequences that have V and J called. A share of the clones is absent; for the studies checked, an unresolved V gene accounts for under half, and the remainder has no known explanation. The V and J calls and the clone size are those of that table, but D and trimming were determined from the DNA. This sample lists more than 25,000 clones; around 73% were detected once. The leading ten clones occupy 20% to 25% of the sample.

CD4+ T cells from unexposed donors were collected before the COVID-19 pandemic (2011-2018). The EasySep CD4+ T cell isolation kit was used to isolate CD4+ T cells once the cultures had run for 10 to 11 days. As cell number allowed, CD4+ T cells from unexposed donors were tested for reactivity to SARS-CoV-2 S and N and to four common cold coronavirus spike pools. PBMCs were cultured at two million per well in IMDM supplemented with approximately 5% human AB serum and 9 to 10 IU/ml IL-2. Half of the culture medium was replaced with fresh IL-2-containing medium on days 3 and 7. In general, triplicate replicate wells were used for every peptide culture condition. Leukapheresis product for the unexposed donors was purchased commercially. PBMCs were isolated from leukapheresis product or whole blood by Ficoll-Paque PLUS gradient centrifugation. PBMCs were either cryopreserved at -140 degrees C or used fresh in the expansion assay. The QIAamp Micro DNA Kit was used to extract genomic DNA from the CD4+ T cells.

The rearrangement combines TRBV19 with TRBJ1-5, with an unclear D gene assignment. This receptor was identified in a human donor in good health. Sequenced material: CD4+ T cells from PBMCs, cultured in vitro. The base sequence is TGTGCCAGTAGTATCTCCGGAACAGATAGCAATCAGCCCCAGCATTTT. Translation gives CASSISGTDSNQPQHF.